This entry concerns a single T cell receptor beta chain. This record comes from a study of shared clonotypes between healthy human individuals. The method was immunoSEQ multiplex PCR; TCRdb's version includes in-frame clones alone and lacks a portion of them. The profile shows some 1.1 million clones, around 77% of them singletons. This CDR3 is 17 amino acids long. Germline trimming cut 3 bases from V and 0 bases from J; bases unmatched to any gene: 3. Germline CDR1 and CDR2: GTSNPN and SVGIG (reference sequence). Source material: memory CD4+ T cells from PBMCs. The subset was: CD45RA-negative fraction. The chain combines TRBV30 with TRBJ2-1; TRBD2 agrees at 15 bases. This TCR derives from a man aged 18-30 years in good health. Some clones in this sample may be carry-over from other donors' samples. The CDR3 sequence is CAWRGLAGGNSYNEQFF. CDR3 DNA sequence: TGTGCCTGGAGGGGACTAGCGGGAGGAAACTCCTACAATGAGCAGTTCTTC.